The T cell receptor beta chain described here comes from a study of human T cells and chemical hapten exposure. About the study: 0.01% DPC was applied to the upper back in patch tests, which were read at 6 days.

This clonotype was found a few times. The time point denotes: patch test 1, 2 weeks after DPC sensitization. Treatment of the sample: therapeutic diphenylcyclopropenone sensitization with weekly scalp DPC. At every patch-test visit, blood was drawn before the patch test was applied. Each CDR3 protein is one row after TCRdb ran MiXCR on the RACE reads. The sample includes around 120,000 distinct CDR3 sequences, roughly 13% of them seen just once. This receptor was obtained from a man between 18 and 29 years old with alopecia areata. Some clones in this sample may be carry-over from other donors' samples. This specimen was whole blood, taken in connection with sensitization to the hapten diphenylcyclopropenone (DPC).

The CDR3 DNA reads TGTGCCAGCAGCGCCGGGGCGGGCCTCTACGAGCAGTACGTC. Amino acids: CASSAGAGLYEQYV. This sequence joins TRBV3-1 and TRBJ2-7, with D possibly called TRBD1 or TRBD2 (5 bases each). The CDR3 length is 14 residues. Trimming removed 5 bases at V and 3 bases at J, with 14 bases between. Germline CDR1 and CDR2: LGHDT and YNNKEL (reference sequence).